The 13 T cell receptor beta chains reported below all come from one sample, sequenced in a study of PD-L1 blockade in urothelial cancer. The data were produced by immunoSEQ multiplex PCR, yet TCRdb's version contains in-frame clones alone and is incomplete. The repertoire consists of 85,000 to 130,000 clones, with roughly nine tenths occurring once and the leading ten covering 0.92%. The source material was PBMCs, sampled around atezolizumab (anti-PD-L1) treatment. The receptors were sampled from an elderly woman with urothelial cancer.

V is TRBV5-8 and J is TRBJ1-5, with 9 bases that match TRBD1. The CDR3 has 16 amino acids. The trim removed 0 bases at V and 1 base at J, leaving 2 bases unmatched. The germline V gene encodes CDR1 SGHTS and CDR2 YDEGEE. The CDR3 region has the DNA TGTGCCAGCAGCTTGGTCGGGACAGGGAGCAATCAGCCCCAGCATTTT. It yields the protein CASSLVGTGSNQPQHF. Variable domain in full (rest from reference TRBV5-8 and TRBJ1-5): EAGVTQSPTHLIKTRGQQATLRCSPISGHTSVYWYQQALGLGLQFLLWYDEGEERNRGNFPPRFSGRQFPNYSSELNVNALELEDSALYLCASSLVGTGSNQPQHFGDGTRLSIL.

The chain joins TRBV6-6 to TRBJ2-1; D is undetermined. The CDR3 has 15 amino acids. Germline CDR1 MNHNY, CDR2 SVGAGI (reference sequence). Trimming shortened V by 5 bases and J by 2 bases, and 13 bases separated the two germline ends. The CDR3 region has the DNA TGTGCCAGCAGTGACACCAGGCCCCCCTACAATGAGCAGTTCTTC. Its protein product is CASSDTRPPYNEQFF.

The chain has TRBV5-4 and TRBJ2-1; 10 nucleotides align to TRBD1. Germline assignment: CDR1 SGHNT and CDR2 YYREEE (reference sequence). This CDR3 spans 16 amino acids. The junction had 8 bases not matched to a gene; V was cut back by 4 bases and J by 4 bases. In DNA form, the CDR3 reads TGTGCCAGCAGCCTCCCGGGGACAGGGGTTTACAATGAGCAGTTCTTC. As protein: CASSLPGTGVYNEQFF.

The rearrangement links TRBV5-1 to TRBJ2-1; no clear D. This CDR3 region has 16 residues. Per the germline V gene, CDR1 is SGHRS and CDR2 is YFSETQ. V gave up 0 bases and J gave up 6 bases, with 16 bases separating them. CDR3 region: CASSLGAYQPPNEQFF. The CDR3 region has the DNA TGCGCCAGCAGCTTGGGGGCTTACCAACCTCCCAATGAGCAGTTCTTC.

The chain couples TRBV27 to TRBJ1-2; 10 bases match TRBD1. CDR3 length: 15 amino acids. Germline V gene lookup returns CDR1 MNHEY and CDR2 SMNVEV (reference sequence). V gave up 5 bases and J gave up 7 bases; unmatched junction bases: 10. The DNA of the CDR3 is TGTGCCAGCAGTCCGGGACAGGGGACTTGGGTTGGCTACACCTTC. This encodes CASSPGQGTWVGYTF.

V usage is TRBV30 and J usage is TRBJ1-2; TRBD1 matches at 7 bases. The CDR3 loop spans 15 amino acids. V was pared by 3 bases and J by 4 bases, with 11 bases of the junction left unmatched. Germline assignment: CDR1 GTSNPN and CDR2 SVGIG (reference sequence). CDR3: CAWSGSFDRAYGYTF. DNA for the CDR3: TGTGCCTGGAGCGGGAGCTTCGACAGGGCCTATGGCTACACCTTC.

The rearrangement links TRBV19 to TRBJ2-3; TRBD2 aligns across 8 bases. V was pared by 4 bases and J by 3 bases, with 6 bases of the junction left unmatched. Germline CDR1 LNHDA, CDR2 SQIVND (reference sequence). This CDR3 is 15 amino acids long. CDR3: CASSKEAGGTDTQYF. The CDR3 DNA sequence: TGTGCCAGTAGTAAAGAGGCGGGAGGAACAGATACGCAGTATTTT.

The chain links TRBV9 to TRBJ2-1; 12 bases fit TRBD2. V was clipped by 1 base and J by 10 bases; unmatched bases: 9. The CDR3 totals 16 residues. Germline CDR1 and CDR2: SGDLS and YYNGEE. CDR3 DNA sequence: TGTGCCAGCAGCGTAACCCTCGGACTAGCGGGGATAGAGCAGTTCTTC. Its translation is CASSVTLGLAGIEQFF.

V is TRBV5-1 and J is TRBJ2-1; D not certain. V shed 1 base and J shed 5 bases, with 13 bases lying between them. CDR3 length equals 15 residues. Germline CDR1 SGHRS, CDR2 YFSETQ. The CDR3 loop reads CASSLWPEIHNEQFF. The CDR3 DNA reads TGCGCCAGCAGCTTGTGGCCTGAAATCCACAATGAGCAGTTCTTC. The full variable domain, with the rest looked up from reference TRBV5-1 and TRBJ2-1, is KAGVTQTPRYLIKTRGQQVTLSCSPISGHRSVSWYQQTPGQGLQFLFEYFSETQRNKGNFPGRFSGRQFSNSRSEMNVSTLELGDSALYLCASSLWPEIHNEQFFGPGTRLTVL.

This chain connects TRBV9 to TRBJ1-1; D not certain. The V end lost 4 bases, the J end lost 2 bases, and 12 bases lay between the germline ends. Germline CDR1 reads SGDLS; CDR2 reads YYNGEE. The CDR3 length is 14 residues. Here the CDR3 reads CASSTLAGNTEAFF. DNA for the CDR3: TGTGCCAGCAGCACCCTCGCGGGAAACACTGAAGCTTTCTTT.

This chain uses TRBV5-4 with TRBJ2-1, with D perhaps TRBD2 (6 bases). V gave up 4 bases and J gave up 2 bases, with 13 bases separating them. This CDR3 spans 15 amino acids. Germline CDR1 SGHNT, CDR2 YYREEE (reference sequence). In nucleotides, the CDR3 is TGTGCCAGCAGCCCTACTAGCCAAACCTACAATGAGCAGTTCTTC. It is translated as CASSPTSQTYNEQFF.

The chain uses TRBV28 and TRBJ1-5; possibly TRBD1 for D (5 bases). The germline gives CDR1 MDHEN, CDR2 SYDVKM. Between the trimmed V and J ends, which lost 3 bases and 6 bases, there was a span of 12 bases. The CDR3 totals 14 residues. The CDR3 DNA reads TGTGCCAGCAGTTTGGCGGGGGGGGGTCAGCCCCAGCATTTT. Protein: CASSLAGGGQPQHF.

The chain is built from TRBV6-1 and TRBJ2-1, with a possible D match to TRBD1 (5 bases). Germline CDR1 is MNHNS and CDR2 is SASEGT. V was cut by 1 base and J by 5 bases, with 12 bases left in between. The CDR3 runs 15 residues. The CDR3 reads CASSEGVAGHNEQFF. CDR3 nucleotides: TGTGCCAGCAGTGAAGGAGTGGCAGGGCACAATGAGCAGTTCTTC.